The text below deals with one T cell receptor (beta chain). The CDR3 loop spans 15 amino acids. The V end lost 3 bases, the J end lost 0 bases, and 9 bases lay between the germline ends. Germline-derived CDR1 and CDR2 are LNHDA and SQIVND (reference sequence). As handled by the study authors: The authors estimated nucleated cell counts from reference gene primer amplification. Sequencing was performed with immunoSEQ multiplex PCR; in TCRdb, only in-frame clones are kept and a portion is missing. V and J calls and clone size follow that table, whereas D and trimming were derived from the DNA. The table lists about 37,000 clones, approximately 91% of them singletons. The data are from a study of blood T cell repertoires in COVID-19. The wider study: Specimens from acute and convalescent COVID-19 originated in the United States, Italy and Spain. T cells, B-cell-depleted T cells, or PBMCs provided the cDNA or gDNA that served as material.

What was sequenced was peripheral blood. V and J are TRBV19 and TRBJ1-3; D gene unclear. The receptor was derived from a human donor in a cohort sampled during active COVID-19. CDR3 bases: TGTGCCAGTAGTATCGAGGCCCACTCTGGAAACACCATATATTTT. It codes for CASSIEAHSGNTIYF.